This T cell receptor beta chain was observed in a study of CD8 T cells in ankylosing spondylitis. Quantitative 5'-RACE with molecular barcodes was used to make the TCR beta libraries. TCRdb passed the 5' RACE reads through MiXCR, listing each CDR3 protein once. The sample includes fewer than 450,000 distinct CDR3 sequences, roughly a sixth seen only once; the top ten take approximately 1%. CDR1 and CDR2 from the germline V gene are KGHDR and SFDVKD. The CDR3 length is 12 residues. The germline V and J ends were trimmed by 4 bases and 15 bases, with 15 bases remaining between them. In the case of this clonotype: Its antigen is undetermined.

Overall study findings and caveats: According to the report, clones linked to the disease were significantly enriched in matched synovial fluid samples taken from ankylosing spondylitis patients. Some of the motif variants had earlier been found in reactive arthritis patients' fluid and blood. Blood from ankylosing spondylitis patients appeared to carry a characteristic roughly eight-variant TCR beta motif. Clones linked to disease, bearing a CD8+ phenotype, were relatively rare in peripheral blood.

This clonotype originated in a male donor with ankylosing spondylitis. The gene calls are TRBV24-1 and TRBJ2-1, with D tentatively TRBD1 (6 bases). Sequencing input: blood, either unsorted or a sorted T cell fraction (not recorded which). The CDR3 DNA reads TGTGCCACCAGTGACCAGGGCACAGGGTGGTTCTTC. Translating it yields CATSDQGTGWFF.